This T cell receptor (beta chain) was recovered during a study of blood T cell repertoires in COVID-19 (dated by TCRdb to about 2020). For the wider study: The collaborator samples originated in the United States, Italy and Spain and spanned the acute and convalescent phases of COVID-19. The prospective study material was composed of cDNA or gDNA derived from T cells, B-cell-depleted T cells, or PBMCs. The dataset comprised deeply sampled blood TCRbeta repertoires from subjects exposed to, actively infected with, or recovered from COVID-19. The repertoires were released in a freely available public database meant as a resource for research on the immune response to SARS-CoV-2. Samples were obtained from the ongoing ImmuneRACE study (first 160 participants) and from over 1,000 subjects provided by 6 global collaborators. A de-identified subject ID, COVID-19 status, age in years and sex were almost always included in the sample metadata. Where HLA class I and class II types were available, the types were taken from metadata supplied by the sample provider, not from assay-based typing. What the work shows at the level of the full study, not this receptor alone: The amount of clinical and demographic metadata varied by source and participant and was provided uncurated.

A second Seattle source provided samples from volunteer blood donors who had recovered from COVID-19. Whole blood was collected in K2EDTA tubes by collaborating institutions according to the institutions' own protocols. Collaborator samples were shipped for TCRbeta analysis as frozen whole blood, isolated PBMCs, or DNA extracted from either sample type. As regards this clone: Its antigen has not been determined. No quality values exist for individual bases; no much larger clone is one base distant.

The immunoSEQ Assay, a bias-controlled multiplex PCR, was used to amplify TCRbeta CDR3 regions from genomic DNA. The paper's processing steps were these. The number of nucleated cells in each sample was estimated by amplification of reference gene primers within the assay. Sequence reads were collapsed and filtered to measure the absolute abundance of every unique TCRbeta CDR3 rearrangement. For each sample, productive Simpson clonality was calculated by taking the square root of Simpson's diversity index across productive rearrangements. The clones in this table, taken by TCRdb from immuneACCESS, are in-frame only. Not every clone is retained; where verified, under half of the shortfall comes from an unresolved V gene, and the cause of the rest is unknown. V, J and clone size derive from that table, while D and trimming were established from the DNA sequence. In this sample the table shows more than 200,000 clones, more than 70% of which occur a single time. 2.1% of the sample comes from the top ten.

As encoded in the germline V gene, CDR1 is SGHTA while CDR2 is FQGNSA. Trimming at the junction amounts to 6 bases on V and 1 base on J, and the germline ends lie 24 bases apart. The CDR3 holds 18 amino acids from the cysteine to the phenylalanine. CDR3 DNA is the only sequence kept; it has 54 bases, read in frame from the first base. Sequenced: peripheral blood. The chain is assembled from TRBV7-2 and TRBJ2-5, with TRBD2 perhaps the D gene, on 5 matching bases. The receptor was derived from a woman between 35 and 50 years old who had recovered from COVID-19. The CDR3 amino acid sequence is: CASRDKGGIATLQETQYF. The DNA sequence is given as TGTGCCAGCAGAGACAAGGGCGGAATAGCGACCCTCCAAGAGACCCAGTACTTC.